This T cell receptor (beta chain) was captured in a study of shared clonotypes between healthy human individuals. The V end lost 6 bases, the J end lost 7 bases, and 8 bases lay between the germline ends. CDR1 and CDR2 from the germline V gene are SGHRS and YFSETQ. This CDR3 region has 10 residues. Sequencing used immunoSEQ multiplex PCR; TCRdb keeps in-frame clones, though not all of them. The sample holds over 2,000,000 clones; just under 95% are singletons and the top ten take around 1.7%. Only CD45RO-negative cells positively selected for CCR7 counted as naive CD8 cells, so terminally differentiated effector memory CD45RA+ cells were excluded.

The chain joins TRBV5-1 to TRBJ2-7; no definite D call. This receptor was identified in a man aged 18 to 30 in good health. Some clones in this sample may be carry-over from other donors' samples. The specimen sequenced was naive CD8+ T cells from PBMCs. CDR3 protein: CASTDGEQYF. CDR3 bases: TGCGCCAGCACAGATGGGGAGCAGTACTTC.